This paragraph reports one T cell receptor beta chain. One entry per CDR3 protein, called by TCRdb with MiXCR from the 5' RACE reads. Here the sample spans 690,000 or so distinct CDR3 sequences, less than 10% being singletons. This sample was included in a study of identical twins. The sample also formed part of further work on yellow fever vaccine responses in identical twins.

The specimen sequenced was PBMCs. The clonotype comes from a woman between 18 and 29 years old in good health.

The DNA of the CDR3 is TGTGCCAGCAGGAAAGCGGGGGGGCTCAATGAGCAGTTCTTC. This gives the protein CASRKAGGLNEQFF. V gene TRBV7-2 combines with J gene TRBJ2-1; 10 nucleotides match TRBD2. This CDR3 is 14 amino acids long. Losses at the gene ends were 6 bases for V and 6 bases for J; bases not matched to a gene: 5. Germline lookup yields CDR1 SGHTA and CDR2 FQGNSA.